Each of the 29 T cell receptor beta chains below was sequenced from the same sample in a study of blood T cell repertoires in COVID-19. Sequenced by immunoSEQ multiplex PCR; TCRdb stores in-frame clones only, minus some. The sample holds roughly 250,000 clones, under 85% seen once. Sequenced input: peripheral blood. These receptor sequences come from a woman in her forties with active or convalescent COVID-19.

This clone was found a few times. The chain combines TRBV3-1 (or the pseudogene TRBV3-2) with TRBJ2-2; TRBD2 agrees at 11 bases. CDR1 and CDR2 (germline): LGHDT, YNNKEL (reference sequence). Trimming took 4 bases from V and 1 from J; bases not matched to a gene: 20. The CDR3 is 22 residues long. The CDR3 sequence: CASSRHDLRTGLAGGNTGELFF. CDR3 bases: TGTGCCAGCAGCCGGCATGACTTACGAACCGGGCTAGCGGGGGGGAACACCGGGGAGCTGTTTTTT.

The CDR3, as DNA: TGTGCCAGTAGTATCCGGACAGGAGTGAACACTGAAGCTTTCTTT. Translating gives CASSIRTGVNTEAFF. The rearrangement uses TRBV19 and TRBJ1-1, with TRBD1 identical over 7 bases. From germline, CDR1 is LNHDA and CDR2 SQIVND (reference sequence). This CDR3 has 15 amino acids. V dropped 3 bases and J dropped 0; count of bases not matched to a gene: 4.

This chain joins TRBV6-5 and TRBJ1-5; 9 bases match TRBD1. Looked up from germline, CDR1 is MNHEY and CDR2 is SVGAGI. Losses at the gene ends were 7 bases for V and 8 bases for J; bases not matched to a gene: 12. The CDR3 consists of 15 residues. The CDR3 DNA reads TGTGCCAGCACTCCTGGGCCGGGACAGGGAGAGCCCCAGCATTTT. Translating it yields CASTPGPGQGEPQHF.

V is TRBV27 and J is TRBJ2-2; 7 bases are shared with TRBD1. CDR1 is MNHEY, CDR2 SMNVEV, per germline (reference sequence). The CDR3 covers 14 residues. Trimming took 8 bases from V and 6 from J; bases not matched to a gene: 9. CDR3 region: CASAQGVGAGELFF. The CDR3 region has the DNA TGTGCCAGCGCCCAGGGGGTAGGGGCCGGGGAGCTGTTTTTT.

The chain employs TRBV28 and TRBJ2-1; possible D gene TRBD1, 6 bases. CDR3 length: 13 amino acids. The germline V gene has CDR1 MDHEN and CDR2 SYDVKM. V dropped 10 bases and J dropped 0 bases, with 10 bases sitting between them. The CDR3 sequence: CATNRVSYNEQFF. In DNA form, the CDR3 reads TGTGCCACCAACAGGGTCTCCTACAATGAGCAGTTCTTC.

The chain uses TRBV7-9 and TRBJ2-3, with TRBD2 as a possible D gene (6 bases). The germline V gene encodes CDR1 SEHNR and CDR2 FQNEAQ (reference sequence). This CDR3 region has 14 residues. With 11 bases removed from V and 1 base from J, the gap between germline ends came to 16 bases. CDR3 loop: CAFLGTLGTDTQYF. In DNA, the CDR3 is TGTGCCTTTCTCGGGACTCTTGGCACAGATACGCAGTATTTT.

The V call is TRBV7-3, the J call TRBJ1-1; D is uncertain. This CDR3 spans 14 amino acids. The ends were cut back, 4 bases at V and 1 base at J, with 10 bases in the middle. In germline, CDR1 is SGHTA, CDR2 FQGTGA. The CDR3 DNA follows: TGTGCCAGCAGCTCGTCGGGAGCGAACACTGAAGCTTTCTTT. Translated: CASSSSGANTEAFF.

V is TRBV5-6 and J is TRBJ2-3, with 9 bases identical to TRBD2. From germline, CDR1 is SGHDT and CDR2 YYEEEE. This CDR3 spans 18 amino acids. Losses at the gene ends were 0 bases for V and 2 bases for J; bases not matched to a gene: 10. CDR3 in amino acids: CASSLAGRGGRITDTQYF. The CDR3 coding sequence is TGTGCCAGCAGCTTGGCGGGGCGGGGGGGCCGGATCACAGATACGCAGTATTTT. Complete variable domain (other parts from reference TRBV5-6 and TRBJ2-3): DAGVTQSPTHLIKTRGQQVTLRCSPKSGHDTVSWYQQALGQGPQFIFQYYEEEERQRGNFPDRFSGHQFPNYSSELNVNALLLGDSALYLCASSLAGRGGRITDTQYFGPGTRLTVL.

The chain joins TRBV5-4 to TRBJ2-5; D is perhaps TRBD1 (5 bases). Trimming shortened V by 1 base and J by 2 bases, and 9 bases separated the two germline ends. The CDR3 spans 14 residues. Per germline, CDR1 SGHNT and CDR2 YYREEE (reference sequence). The DNA of the CDR3 is TGTGCCAGCAGCTTGCTAGGGGTGCAAGAGACCCAGTACTTC. Protein sequence: CASSLLGVQETQYF.

This clone occurred a few times. The chain combines TRBV9 with TRBJ1-2; D perhaps matches TRBD1 (6 bases). CDR3 length equals 15 residues. From germline, CDR1 is SGDLS and CDR2 YYNGEE. Trimming left V 4 bases short and J 6 bases short, with 19 bases between. The CDR3 here is CASSPHQGQIDGYTF. CDR3 bases: TGTGCCAGCAGCCCCCATCAGGGGCAGATCGATGGCTACACCTTC.

This chain connects TRBV7-3 to TRBJ2-2, with 10 bases fitting TRBD2. J gave up 5 bases and V 0 bases, and 6 bases lay outside the gene matches. Germline lookup yields CDR1 SGHTA and CDR2 FQGTGA. The CDR3 runs 17 residues. The CDR3 nucleotides are TGTGCCAGCAGCTTAACTTCTAGCGGGGGATTAACCGGGGAGCTGTTTTTT. It translates to CASSLTSSGGLTGELFF.

The V gene is TRBV5-1, the J gene TRBJ2-2, with unresolved D. CDR1 is SGHRS and CDR2 is YFSETQ in the germline V gene. V was cut by 4 bases and J by 1 base, with 5 bases left in between. This CDR3 spans 13 amino acids. CDR3 protein: CASSLRNTGELFF. In DNA, the CDR3 is TGCGCCAGCAGCCTGAGGAACACCGGGGAGCTGTTTTTT. Using reference TRBV5-1 and TRBJ2-2 for the parts outside the CDR3, the full variable domain is KAGVTQTPRYLIKTRGQQVTLSCSPISGHRSVSWYQQTPGQGLQFLFEYFSETQRNKGNFPGRFSGRQFSNSRSEMNVSTLELGDSALYLCASSLRNTGELFFGEGSRLTVL.

The V call is TRBV7-6, the J call TRBJ2-3; 9 bases are shared with TRBD2. The V gene end was trimmed by 4 bases and the J gene end by 1 base; junction bases not matched to a gene: 3. Germline CDR1 and CDR2: SGHVS and FNYEAQ. The CDR3 totals 15 residues. DNA of the CDR3: TGTGCCAGCAGCTCCGTAGCGGGGGGCACAGATACGCAGTATTTT. This gives the protein CASSSVAGGTDTQYF.

This clone was counted a few times. The V call is TRBV5-4, the J call TRBJ2-7, with a weak D call TRBD2 (6 bases). The CDR3 runs 16 residues. The V end was cut by 3 bases, the J end by 2 bases, with 18 bases between. Per germline, CDR1 SGHNT and CDR2 YYREEE (reference sequence). The CDR3 DNA follows: TGTGCCAGCAGCTCCCGGGCAGGGACTGTTCCCTACGAGCAGTACTTC. Its translation is CASSSRAGTVPYEQYF.

CDR3 amino acids: CASSLDSGPQETQYF. In DNA, the CDR3 is TGCGCCAGCAGCTTGGACAGCGGGCCGCAAGAGACCCAGTACTTC. The chain carries TRBV5-1 and TRBJ2-5; weak D call: TRBD2 (6 bases). The germline V gene has CDR1 SGHRS and CDR2 YFSETQ. The CDR3 extends over 15 amino acids. Trimming removed 0 bases at V and 2 bases at J, with 11 bases between.

J is TRBJ1-6 and V is TRBV5-5; possible D gene TRBD1, 5 bases. This CDR3 is 13 amino acids long. V gave up 4 bases and J gave up 12 bases, with 14 bases separating them. CDR1 is SGHKS and CDR2 is YYEKEE in the germline V gene (reference sequence). CDR3 sequence: CASSHTGQGPLHF. Here the CDR3 DNA reads TGTGCCAGCAGCCATACTGGTCAGGGACCCCTCCACTTT.

This clone was counted a few times. The chain joins TRBV3-1 (or the pseudogene TRBV3-2) to TRBJ2-5, with a possible D match to TRBD1 (5 bases). Trimming shortened V by 2 bases and J by 4 bases, and 5 bases separated the two germline ends. Germline-derived CDR1 and CDR2 are LGHDT and YNNKEL (reference sequence). The CDR3 runs to 12 residues. DNA for the CDR3: TGTGCCAGCAGCCAACAGGGAGAGACCCAGTACTTC. This translates into CASSQQGETQYF.

The CDR3 DNA reads as TGTGCCAGCAGGGGACTAGCGGGGGGACTCCAAGAGACCCAGTACTTC. The encoded protein is CASRGLAGGLQETQYF. This chain connects TRBV27 to TRBJ2-5, with 15 bases aligning to TRBD2. This CDR3 is built from 16 residues. The germline CDR1 and CDR2 sequences are MNHEY and SMNVEV (reference sequence). After removal of 6 bases from V and 1 base from J, the junction contained 3 bases not matched to a gene.

The chain has TRBV7-3 and TRBJ2-1; 10 bases fit TRBD1. Trimming took 1 base from V and 2 from J; bases not matched to a gene: 2. Germline V gives CDR1 SGHTA, CDR2 FQGTGA. The CDR3 is 16 amino acids. The CDR3 DNA reads as TGTGCCAGCAGCTTAAACGGACAGGGGGCCTACAATGAGCAGTTCTTC. This translates into CASSLNGQGAYNEQFF.

The J gene is TRBJ1-2, the V gene TRBV6-5; D is unclear. The CDR3 extends over 13 amino acids. Between the trimmed V and J ends, which lost 6 bases and 0 bases, there was a span of 8 bases. Looked up from germline, CDR1 is MNHEY and CDR2 is SVGAGI. DNA of the CDR3: TGTGCCAGCAGCTATGGTCCTAACTATGGCTACACCTTC. Translating gives CASSYGPNYGYTF.

This clone was found once. The V and J genes are TRBV4-1 and TRBJ1-6; TRBD1 might be the D (5 bases). CDR1 MGHRA and CDR2 YSYEKL come from the germline V gene. The CDR3 consists of 15 residues. Trimming shortened V by 1 base and J by 5 bases, and 9 bases separated the two germline ends. CDR3 nucleotide sequence: TGCGCCAGCAGCCAAGCGGGGACTAATAATTCACCCCTCCACTTT. As protein: CASSQAGTNNSPLHF.

The chain joins TRBV7-2 to TRBJ2-3, with D possibly matching TRBD1 (6 bases). The CDR3 is made up of 17 amino acids. Trimming left V 7 bases short and J 2 bases short, with 22 bases between. CDR1 is SGHTA and CDR2 is FQGNSA in the germline V gene. CDR3 sequence reads: CASTGATRGSFTDTQYF. CDR3 DNA sequence: TGTGCCAGCACTGGGGCGACCAGGGGCTCTTTCACAGATACGCAGTATTTT.

The chain joins TRBV21-1 to TRBJ1-4. TRBV21-1 is classified as a pseudogene. This CDR3 spans 12 amino acids. The CDR3 DNA is TGTGCCAGCAGCAATAACGGTGAAAAACTGTTTTTT. The encoded protein is CASSNNGEKLFF.

The chain couples TRBV29-1 to TRBJ2-7, with 7 bases that match TRBD1. Germline V lookup: CDR1 SQVTM, CDR2 ANQGSEA. The CDR3 has 14 residues. V was pared by 0 bases and J by 4 bases, with 6 bases of the junction left unmatched. The CDR3 sequence: CSVEDRQGLYEQYF. The DNA for the CDR3 is TGCAGCGTTGAAGACCGACAGGGTCTTTACGAGCAGTACTTC.

The chain employs TRBV5-1 and TRBJ1-2; no definite D call. The V end was cut by 0 bases, the J end by 3 bases, with 12 bases between. Germline lookup yields CDR1 SGHRS and CDR2 YFSETQ. The CDR3 loop spans 15 amino acids. This CDR3 is CASSLVGAEDYGYTF. The CDR3 region has the DNA TGCGCCAGCAGCTTGGTCGGCGCCGAGGACTATGGCTACACCTTC.

The DNA of the CDR3 is TGCGCCAGCAGCGTGGGACAGGTGGCTGAAGCTTTCTTT. Translated, it gives CASSVGQVAEAFF. The gene calls are TRBV10-1 and TRBJ1-1; 8 bases are shared with TRBD1. This CDR3 spans 13 amino acids. Per germline, CDR1 WNHNN and CDR2 SYGVQD (reference sequence). With 6 bases clipped from V and 6 bases from J, the junction kept 6 bases outside the gene matches.

V and J are TRBV9 and TRBJ2-1; TRBD2 might be the D (7 bases). Trimming shortened V by 0 bases and J by 12 bases, and 19 bases separated the two germline ends. The CDR3 has 15 residues. The germline gives CDR1 SGDLS, CDR2 YYNGEE. The CDR3 loop is CASSVGGGPRSGQFF. As DNA, the CDR3 is TGTGCCAGCAGCGTAGGGGGGGGCCCTCGGAGTGGGCAGTTCTTC.

The chain recombines TRBV5-1 with TRBJ2-1, with TRBD1 identical over 7 bases. CDR3 length: 14 amino acids. V was clipped by 2 bases and J by 3 bases; unmatched bases: 2. Germline-derived CDR1 and CDR2 are SGHRS and YFSETQ. The CDR3 bases are TGCGCCAGCAGCTTTGGGGACAGCTACAATGAGCAGTTCTTC. Amino acids: CASSFGDSYNEQFF.

The chain employs TRBV9 and TRBJ2-5, with 13 bases that match TRBD2. CDR3 size: 16 residues. V lost 4 bases and J lost 5; bases outside the gene matches: 8. Germline V gene data show CDR1 as SGDLS and CDR2 as YYNGEE. For the CDR3, the DNA is TGTGCCAGCAGCCCTCAACTAGCGGGGGGGCGGGAGACCCAGTACTTC. Its protein product is CASSPQLAGGRETQYF.